A single sample is the source of the 5 T cell receptor beta chains below, sequenced in a study of blood T cells in healthy people across ages. Primers used in a second PCR of about 6 to 11 cycles were a sample-barcoded 5' primer and a J-beta primer mix. TCRdb re-analysed the 5' RACE reads in MiXCR, keeping a single row per CDR3 protein. The sample carries about 1.8 million distinct CDR3 sequences, 49% recorded once. Sample: blood. The origin of the receptors is a woman aged 40 to 49 in good health.

A word on this clonotype: A much larger clone is a single base away; this may be a read error. The V gene is TRBV6-6, the J gene TRBJ2-3; D gene uncertain. Germline V gene sequence: CDR1 MNHNY, CDR2 SVGAGI (reference sequence). CDR3 size: 14 residues. The CDR3 sequence: CASSDSFFTDTQYF. The CDR3 DNA follows: TGTGCCAGCAGTGACTCCTTCTTTACAGATACGCAGTATTTT.

This sequence joins TRBV4-3 and TRBJ2-5, with 12 bases that match TRBD1. The DNA matches TRBJ2-7 better at its end, which makes the J call doubtful. Looked up from germline, CDR1 is LGHNA and CDR2 is YSLEER. The CDR3 is 17 amino acids. The CDR3 coding sequence is TGCGCCAGCAGCCAAGATCACGGGACAGGGGGCGGCTACGAGCAGTACTTC. As protein: CASSQDHGTGGGYEQYF.

This rearrangement joins TRBV7-9 to TRBJ2-2, with D possibly matching TRBD1 (6 bases). CDR3 length: 17 residues. Between the trimmed V and J ends, which lost 5 bases and 4 bases, there was a span of 20 bases. Germline V lookup: CDR1 SEHNR, CDR2 FQNEAQ (reference sequence). Here the CDR3 reads CASSPLVLTGPTGELFF. The CDR3 DNA follows: TGTGCCAGCAGCCCCCTCGTCTTGACAGGCCCCACCGGGGAGCTGTTTTTT. The full variable domain, with the rest looked up from reference TRBV7-9 and TRBJ2-2, is DTGVSQNPRHKITKRGQNVTFRCDPISEHNRLYWYRQTLGQGPEFLTYFQNEAQLEKSRLLSDRFSAERPKGSFSTLEIQRTEQGDSAMYLCASSPLVLTGPTGELFFGEGSRLTVL.

This chain links TRBV4-3 with TRBJ2-7; 7 nucleotides line up with TRBD1. Trimming cost V 0 bases and J 3 bases; bases outside gene matches: 5. The CDR3 consists of 15 residues. The V gene's germline CDR1 is LGHNA and CDR2 YSLEER. The CDR3: CASSQDGRGSYEQYF. The CDR3 DNA follows: TGCGCCAGCAGCCAAGACGGCAGGGGGAGCTACGAGCAGTACTTC.

This clonotype was seen more than once but under ten times. The gene calls are TRBV4-2 and TRBJ2-5, with TRBD2 identical over 7 bases. CDR1 LGHNA and CDR2 YNFKEQ come from the germline V gene. V shed 4 bases and J 2 bases; nucleotides not matched to a gene: 10. The CDR3 is made up of 16 amino acids. In nucleotides, the CDR3 is TGTGCCAGCAGCCCCCCGTTGGGTAGCGGGCAAGAGACCCAGTACTTC. Its protein product is CASSPPLGSGQETQYF.